Presented here are 24 T cell receptor beta chains from one specimen sequenced in a study of blood T cell repertoires in COVID-19. Sequencing used immunoSEQ multiplex PCR; TCRdb keeps in-frame clones, though not all of them. The data show roughly 190,000 clones, with roughly 81% seen just once and roughly 5.3% held by the top ten. Sequences were obtained from peripheral blood. Receptor source: a woman in her sixties or seventies with active or convalescent COVID-19.

This clone occurred a few times. The chain recombines TRBV28 with TRBJ1-6; 8 nucleotides match TRBD1. Germline loops: CDR1 MDHEN, CDR2 SYDVKM. With 5 bases clipped from V and 1 base from J, the junction kept 10 bases outside the gene matches. There are 18 residues in the CDR3. Here the CDR3 reads CASSKTWTGNSYNSPLHF. Here the CDR3 DNA reads TGTGCCAGCAGTAAAACTTGGACAGGGAATTCCTATAATTCACCCCTCCACTTT.

The CDR3 region is CASRKGTGSSYEQYF. The CDR3 nucleotides read TGCGCCAGCAGAAAGGGGACAGGGTCATCCTACGAGCAGTACTTC. This rearrangement joins TRBV4-1 to TRBJ2-7; 9 nucleotides line up with TRBD1. Germline CDR1 is MGHRA and CDR2 is YSYEKL. This CDR3 contains 15 residues. Trimming cost V 6 bases and J 1 base; bases outside gene matches: 7.

In the case of this clone: One junction end does not reproduce the germline sequence, and a read error may be involved. V is TRBV14 and J is TRBJ2-7; 12 bases are a match to TRBD1. The CDR3 has 15 residues. Germline lookup yields CDR1 SGHDN and CDR2 FVKESK. CDR3 sequence: CASNQWDRGQAEQYF. The CDR3 bases are TGTGCCAGCAACCAATGGGACAGGGGGCAAGCCGAGCAGTACTTC.

This chain links TRBV5-1 with TRBJ2-2; TRBD2 agrees at 12 bases. The junction had 16 bases not matched to a gene; V was cut back by 2 bases and J by 2 bases. The V gene's germline CDR1 is SGHRS and CDR2 YFSETQ. This CDR3 spans 21 amino acids. The CDR3 here is CASSFPDMTSGSISNTGELFF. In DNA form, the CDR3 reads TGCGCCAGCAGCTTCCCCGACATGACTAGCGGGAGTATTAGTAACACCGGGGAGCTGTTTTTT.

V and J are TRBV28 and TRBJ2-2, with D maybe TRBD1 (6 bases). The CDR3 spans 16 residues. Germline V gene lookup returns CDR1 MDHEN and CDR2 SYDVKM. Trimming pared 6 bases from V and 5 bases from J, leaving 19 bases between. The CDR3 protein is CASRTQGTTKTGELFF. CDR3 coding DNA: TGTGCCAGCAGAACGCAGGGGACAACAAAAACCGGGGAGCTGTTTTTT.

The CDR3 coding sequence is TGTGCCAGCTCCCGGGGGGTGCAAGCCCAGCCCCAGCATTTT. Protein sequence: CASSRGVQAQPQHF. This rearrangement joins TRBV18 to TRBJ1-5; D perhaps matches TRBD1 (5 bases). The germline CDR1 and CDR2 sequences are KGHSH and LQKENI. The CDR3 contains 14 residues. V dropped 6 bases and J dropped 7 bases, with 16 bases sitting between them. Drawing the rest from reference TRBV18 and TRBJ1-5, the complete variable domain is NAGVMQNPRHLVRRRGQEARLRCSPMKGHSHVYWYRQLPEEGLKFMVYLQKENIIDESGMPKERFSAEFPKEGPSILRIQQVVRGDSAAYFCASSRGVQAQPQHFGDGTRLSIL.

The CDR3 region is CATSDSTGARSPLHF. In nucleotides, the CDR3 is TGTGCCACCAGTGATTCTACAGGGGCTCGGTCACCCCTCCACTTT. V and J are TRBV24-1 and TRBJ1-6; 7 bases align to TRBD1. The ends lost 2 bases at V and 10 bases at J; junction bases unmatched: 7. There are 15 residues in the CDR3. Germline CDR1 KGHDR, CDR2 SFDVKD.

The chain recombines TRBV19 with TRBJ2-2, with TRBD2 matching over 11 bases. CDR1 is LNHDA, CDR2 SQIVND, per germline (reference sequence). CDR3 size: 16 residues. V was pared by 3 bases and J by 4 bases, with 4 bases of the junction left unmatched. The chain's CDR3 is CASSILAGGGTGELFF. The DNA of the CDR3 is TGTGCCAGTAGTATCTTAGCGGGAGGGGGCACCGGGGAGCTGTTTTTT.

V is TRBV7-6 and J is TRBJ1-1; no clear D. This CDR3 has 19 amino acids. V dropped 1 base and J dropped 4 bases, with 25 bases sitting between them. CDR1 SGHVS and CDR2 FNYEAQ come from the germline V gene. CDR3 DNA: TGTGCCAGCAGCTTAGTGGTGTTTACAGTAGATACTGAAGGCACTGAAGCTTTCTTT. It encodes CASSLVVFTVDTEGTEAFF.

The gene calls are TRBV11-1 and TRBJ2-5; D remains ambiguous. This CDR3 region has 14 residues. The germline CDR1 and CDR2 sequences are SGHAT and FQDESV (reference sequence). With 0 bases removed from V and 5 bases from J, the gap between germline ends came to 10 bases. Here the CDR3 DNA reads TGTGCCAGCAGCTTAGCGGTAGCTGGGGAGACCCAGTACTTC. It encodes CASSLAVAGETQYF.

Only one count was recorded for this clone. The chain uses TRBV5-6 and TRBJ1-5; 7 positions agree with TRBD1. The CDR3 contains 16 residues. V lost 4 bases and J lost 5; bases outside the gene matches: 12. Germline loops: CDR1 SGHDT, CDR2 YYEEEE. The CDR3, as DNA: TGTGCCAGCAGCCTAAATATAGGGACAGATTATCAGCCCCAGCATTTT. Translating it yields CASSLNIGTDYQPQHF.

This rearrangement joins TRBV28 to TRBJ2-7; 7 nucleotides agree with TRBD2. The germline V gene encodes CDR1 MDHEN and CDR2 SYDVKM. This CDR3 comprises 14 residues. J lost 3 bases, V lost 4 bases, and 6 bases had no gene match. CDR3 in amino acids: CASSSMTSFYEQYF. CDR3 nucleotide sequence: TGTGCCAGCAGTTCAATGACTAGCTTCTACGAGCAGTACTTC.

The chain is built from TRBV11-2 and TRBJ2-5; 9 bases align to TRBD1. This CDR3 has 16 amino acids. The ends lost 3 bases at V and 7 bases at J; junction bases unmatched: 12. Germline CDR1 is SGHAT and CDR2 is FQNNGV. The CDR3 DNA reads as TGTGCCAGCAGCTTGCTATTACAGGGGGCAACGGGGACCCAGTACTTC. It translates to CASSLLLQGATGTQYF.

This chain joins TRBV5-1 and TRBJ2-7; TRBD2 agrees at 9 bases. The trim removed 2 bases at V and 0 bases at J, leaving 3 bases unmatched. Germline assignment: CDR1 SGHRS and CDR2 YFSETQ. This CDR3 spans 15 amino acids. This chain's CDR3 is CASSFASGASYEQYF. Here the CDR3 DNA reads TGCGCCAGCAGCTTCGCTAGCGGGGCCTCCTACGAGCAGTACTTC.

The J gene is TRBJ1-2, the V gene TRBV19; a possible D gene is TRBD1 (6 bases). The V end was cut by 6 bases, the J end by 4 bases, with 18 bases between. Germline-derived CDR1 and CDR2 are LNHDA and SQIVND (reference sequence). The CDR3 covers 15 residues. In DNA form, the CDR3 reads TGTGCCAGTAGAACCACAGGGCGCGCAACCTATGGCTACACCTTC. This sequence encodes CASRTTGRATYGYTF.

DNA of the CDR3: TGTGCCAGCAGTGAATATGTCACTGAAGCTTTCTTT. It codes for CASSEYVTEAFF. This chain joins TRBV6-1 and TRBJ1-1; D is unresolved. The germline V gene encodes CDR1 MNHNS and CDR2 SASEGT. There are 12 residues in the CDR3. The V end was cut by 2 bases, the J end by 4 bases, with 5 bases between.

The chain combines TRBV20-1 with TRBJ2-7, with D uncertain. Trimming removed 0 bases from V and 5 bases from J, with 5 bases in between. CDR3 length: 11 amino acids. From germline, CDR1 is DFQATT and CDR2 SNEGSKA (reference sequence). The CDR3 protein is CSARESDEQYF. CDR3 sequence (DNA): TGCAGTGCTAGAGAAAGCGACGAGCAGTACTTC.

The rearrangement links TRBV2 to TRBJ2-3; 13 bases map to TRBD2. The CDR3 runs 15 residues. The germline V gene has CDR1 SNHLY and CDR2 FYNNEI. Unmatched junction bases numbered 4, after V lost 6 bases and J lost 4 bases. CDR3 nucleotide sequence: TGTGCCAGCAGCAGTGGACTAGCGGGAGCAGATACGCAGTATTTT. Amino acid sequence: CASSSGLAGADTQYF.

The V call is TRBV14, the J call TRBJ1-1; D not resolved. V lost 1 base to trimming and J lost 10 bases, with 10 bases between them. The germline CDR1 and CDR2 sequences are SGHDN and FVKESK. CDR3 length: 12 amino acids. The CDR3 loop is CASSQGMSGAFF. In DNA form, the CDR3 reads TGTGCCAGCAGCCAAGGGATGTCGGGAGCTTTCTTT.

The CDR3 nucleotides are TGCGCCAGCAGCTCGGGACAGGGAGATCAGCCCCAGCATTTT. The encoded protein is CASSSGQGDQPQHF. The chain recombines TRBV5-1 with TRBJ1-5, with 9 bases aligning to TRBD1. Germline trimming cut 3 bases from V and 5 bases from J; bases unmatched to any gene: 3. The CDR3 totals 14 residues. Germline V gene lookup returns CDR1 SGHRS and CDR2 YFSETQ.

This chain uses TRBV19 with TRBJ1-1, with 7 positions matching TRBD1. The J segment lost 1 base and the V segment lost 7 bases, leaving 6 bases of the junction unmatched. Germline V lookup: CDR1 LNHDA, CDR2 SQIVND (reference sequence). The CDR3 extends over 14 amino acids. The CDR3 DNA follows: TGTGCCAGTACGCGACAGGGAGGGAACACTGAAGCTTTCTTT. Translating it yields CASTRQGGNTEAFF.

The chain employs TRBV6-6 and TRBJ2-1; maybe TRBD1 (5 bases). V was clipped by 2 bases and J by 5 bases, with 10 bases between them. This CDR3 region has 14 residues. Germline CDR1 reads MNHNY; CDR2 reads SVGAGI (reference sequence). The DNA of the CDR3 is TGTGCCAGCAGTTACGGGGCTACCAACAATGAGCAGTTCTTC. It translates to CASSYGATNNEQFF.

The chain links TRBV5-6 to TRBJ2-1; 7 nucleotides match TRBD1. CDR3 length: 15 residues. Germline-derived CDR1 and CDR2 are SGHDT and YYEEEE. V was clipped by 1 base and J by 6 bases; unmatched bases: 7. The CDR3 DNA is TGTGCCAGCAGCTTGACCCGATCAGGGGGCAATGAGCAGTTCTTC. Translating it yields CASSLTRSGGNEQFF. Filled out from reference TRBV5-6 and TRBJ2-1, the complete variable domain reads DAGVTQSPTHLIKTRGQQVTLRCSPKSGHDTVSWYQQALGQGPQFIFQYYEEEERQRGNFPDRFSGHQFPNYSSELNVNALLLGDSALYLCASSLTRSGGNEQFFGPGTRLTVL.

V and J are TRBV2 and TRBJ2-2, with TRBD2 identical over 10 bases. The CDR3 consists of 14 residues. Germline values: CDR1 SNHLY, CDR2 FYNNEI. With 4 bases clipped from V and 5 bases from J, the junction kept 1 base outside the gene matches. In DNA, the CDR3 is TGTGCCAGCAGTGGACTAGCGGGTACCGGGGAGCTGTTTTTT. It translates to CASSGLAGTGELFF.